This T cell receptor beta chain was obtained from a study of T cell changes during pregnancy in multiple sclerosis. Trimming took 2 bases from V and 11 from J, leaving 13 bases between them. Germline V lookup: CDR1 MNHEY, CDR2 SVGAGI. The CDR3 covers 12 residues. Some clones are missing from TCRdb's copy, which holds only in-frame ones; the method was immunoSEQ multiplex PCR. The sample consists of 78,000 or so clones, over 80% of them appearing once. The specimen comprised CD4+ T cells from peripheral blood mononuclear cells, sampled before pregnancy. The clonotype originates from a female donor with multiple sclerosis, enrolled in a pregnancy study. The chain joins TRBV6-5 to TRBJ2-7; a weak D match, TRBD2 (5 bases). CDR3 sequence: CASSYAEGEEYF. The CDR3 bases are TGTGCCAGCAGTTACGCAGAGGGAGAGGAGTACTTC.